The entry that follows covers one T cell receptor beta chain sequence. This record belongs to a study of blood T cell repertoires in COVID-19. Participants were placed into cohorts based on the clinical history they reported. In the original workflow: The assay estimated nucleated cells by amplifying reference gene primers. Sequencing used immunoSEQ multiplex PCR; TCRdb keeps in-frame clones, though not all of them. The D gene and trimming were derived from the DNA, and the V and J assignments and clone size from that table. The profile shows some 300,000 clones, nearly 90% of them singletons. The CDR3 is 12 amino acids. Trimming cost V 3 bases and J 14 bases, with 14 bases left between them.

This clonotype was sampled from a woman aged 45-59 years who had been exposed to COVID-19. Sequenced input: PBMCs or T cells enriched from blood (not recorded which). The chain carries TRBV12-3 or TRBV12-4 and TRBJ2-1; D is uncertain. The CDR3 nucleotides read TGTGCCAGCAGTTTCCCCGATGGAACAGAGTTCTTC. Protein product: CASSFPDGTEFF.